Each of the 5 T cell receptor beta chains below was sequenced from the same sample in a study of blood T cell repertoires in COVID-19. TCRdb's table, derived via immunoSEQ multiplex PCR, lists solely in-frame clones and lacks some. The table lists under 250,000 clones, around 80% of them singletons. The sample was peripheral blood. The receptors stem from a middle-aged man with active or convalescent COVID-19.

The chain recombines TRBV7-9 with TRBJ1-1; D possibly corresponds to TRBD1 (5 bases). The V end was cut by 0 bases, the J end by 4 bases, with 9 bases between. Germline V CDR1 and CDR2: SEHNR, FQNEAQ (reference sequence). This CDR3 has 14 amino acids. The CDR3 DNA sequence: TGTGCCAGCAGCTTAGCGGACATCGGCACTGAAGCTTTCTTT. Its protein product is CASSLADIGTEAFF. Full variable domain (outside the CDR3, taken from reference TRBV7-9 and TRBJ1-1): DTGVSQNPRHKITKRGQNVTFRCDPISEHNRLYWYRQTLGQGPEFLTYFQNEAQLEKSRLLSDRFSAERPKGSFSTLEIQRTEQGDSAMYLCASSLADIGTEAFFGQGTRLTVV.

The gene calls are TRBV19 and TRBJ2-1; 7 nucleotides agree with TRBD2. Germline V lookup: CDR1 LNHDA, CDR2 SQIVND (reference sequence). V shed 10 bases and J 6 bases; nucleotides not matched to a gene: 12. This CDR3 contains 14 residues. CDR3 in DNA: TGTGCCACCCAGGACGGCGGGAGTGTCAATGAGCAGTTCTTC. This codes for CATQDGGSVNEQFF.

V usage is TRBV6-5 and J usage is TRBJ1-1; D not certain. The V and J ends lost 6 bases and 1 base respectively, with 9 bases between them. CDR1 and CDR2 from the germline V gene are MNHEY and SVGAGI. There are 13 residues in the CDR3. DNA for the CDR3: TGTGCCAGCAGCCGCGGGGAGAACACTGAAGCTTTCTTT. The encoded protein is CASSRGENTEAFF.

The genes are TRBV9 and TRBJ2-6; possible D gene TRBD1, 6 bases. Germline values: CDR1 SGDLS, CDR2 YYNGEE. The CDR3 is made up of 18 amino acids. V gave up 2 bases and J gave up 0 bases, with 15 bases separating them. For the CDR3, the DNA is TGTGCCAGCAGCGTTGGACAGTCGTGGCACTCTGGGGCCAACGTCCTGACTTTC. Protein sequence: CASSVGQSWHSGANVLTF.

This clone was detected once. The chain uses TRBV29-1 and TRBJ1-3; D is perhaps TRBD1 (6 bases). This CDR3 is built from 15 residues. Trimming pared 7 bases from V and 1 base from J, leaving 17 bases between. Per germline, CDR1 SQVTM and CDR2 ANQGSEA. The CDR3 sequence is CSARTVFESGNTIYF. In DNA, the CDR3 is TGCAGCGCCCGGACAGTCTTTGAGTCTGGAAACACCATATATTTT. The full variable domain, completed using reference TRBV29-1 and TRBJ1-3, is SAVISQKPSRDICQRGTSLTIQCQVDSQVTMMFWYRQQPGQSLTLIATANQGSEATYESGFVIDKFPISRPNLTFSTLTVSNMSPEDSSIYLCSARTVFESGNTIYFGEGSWLTVV.